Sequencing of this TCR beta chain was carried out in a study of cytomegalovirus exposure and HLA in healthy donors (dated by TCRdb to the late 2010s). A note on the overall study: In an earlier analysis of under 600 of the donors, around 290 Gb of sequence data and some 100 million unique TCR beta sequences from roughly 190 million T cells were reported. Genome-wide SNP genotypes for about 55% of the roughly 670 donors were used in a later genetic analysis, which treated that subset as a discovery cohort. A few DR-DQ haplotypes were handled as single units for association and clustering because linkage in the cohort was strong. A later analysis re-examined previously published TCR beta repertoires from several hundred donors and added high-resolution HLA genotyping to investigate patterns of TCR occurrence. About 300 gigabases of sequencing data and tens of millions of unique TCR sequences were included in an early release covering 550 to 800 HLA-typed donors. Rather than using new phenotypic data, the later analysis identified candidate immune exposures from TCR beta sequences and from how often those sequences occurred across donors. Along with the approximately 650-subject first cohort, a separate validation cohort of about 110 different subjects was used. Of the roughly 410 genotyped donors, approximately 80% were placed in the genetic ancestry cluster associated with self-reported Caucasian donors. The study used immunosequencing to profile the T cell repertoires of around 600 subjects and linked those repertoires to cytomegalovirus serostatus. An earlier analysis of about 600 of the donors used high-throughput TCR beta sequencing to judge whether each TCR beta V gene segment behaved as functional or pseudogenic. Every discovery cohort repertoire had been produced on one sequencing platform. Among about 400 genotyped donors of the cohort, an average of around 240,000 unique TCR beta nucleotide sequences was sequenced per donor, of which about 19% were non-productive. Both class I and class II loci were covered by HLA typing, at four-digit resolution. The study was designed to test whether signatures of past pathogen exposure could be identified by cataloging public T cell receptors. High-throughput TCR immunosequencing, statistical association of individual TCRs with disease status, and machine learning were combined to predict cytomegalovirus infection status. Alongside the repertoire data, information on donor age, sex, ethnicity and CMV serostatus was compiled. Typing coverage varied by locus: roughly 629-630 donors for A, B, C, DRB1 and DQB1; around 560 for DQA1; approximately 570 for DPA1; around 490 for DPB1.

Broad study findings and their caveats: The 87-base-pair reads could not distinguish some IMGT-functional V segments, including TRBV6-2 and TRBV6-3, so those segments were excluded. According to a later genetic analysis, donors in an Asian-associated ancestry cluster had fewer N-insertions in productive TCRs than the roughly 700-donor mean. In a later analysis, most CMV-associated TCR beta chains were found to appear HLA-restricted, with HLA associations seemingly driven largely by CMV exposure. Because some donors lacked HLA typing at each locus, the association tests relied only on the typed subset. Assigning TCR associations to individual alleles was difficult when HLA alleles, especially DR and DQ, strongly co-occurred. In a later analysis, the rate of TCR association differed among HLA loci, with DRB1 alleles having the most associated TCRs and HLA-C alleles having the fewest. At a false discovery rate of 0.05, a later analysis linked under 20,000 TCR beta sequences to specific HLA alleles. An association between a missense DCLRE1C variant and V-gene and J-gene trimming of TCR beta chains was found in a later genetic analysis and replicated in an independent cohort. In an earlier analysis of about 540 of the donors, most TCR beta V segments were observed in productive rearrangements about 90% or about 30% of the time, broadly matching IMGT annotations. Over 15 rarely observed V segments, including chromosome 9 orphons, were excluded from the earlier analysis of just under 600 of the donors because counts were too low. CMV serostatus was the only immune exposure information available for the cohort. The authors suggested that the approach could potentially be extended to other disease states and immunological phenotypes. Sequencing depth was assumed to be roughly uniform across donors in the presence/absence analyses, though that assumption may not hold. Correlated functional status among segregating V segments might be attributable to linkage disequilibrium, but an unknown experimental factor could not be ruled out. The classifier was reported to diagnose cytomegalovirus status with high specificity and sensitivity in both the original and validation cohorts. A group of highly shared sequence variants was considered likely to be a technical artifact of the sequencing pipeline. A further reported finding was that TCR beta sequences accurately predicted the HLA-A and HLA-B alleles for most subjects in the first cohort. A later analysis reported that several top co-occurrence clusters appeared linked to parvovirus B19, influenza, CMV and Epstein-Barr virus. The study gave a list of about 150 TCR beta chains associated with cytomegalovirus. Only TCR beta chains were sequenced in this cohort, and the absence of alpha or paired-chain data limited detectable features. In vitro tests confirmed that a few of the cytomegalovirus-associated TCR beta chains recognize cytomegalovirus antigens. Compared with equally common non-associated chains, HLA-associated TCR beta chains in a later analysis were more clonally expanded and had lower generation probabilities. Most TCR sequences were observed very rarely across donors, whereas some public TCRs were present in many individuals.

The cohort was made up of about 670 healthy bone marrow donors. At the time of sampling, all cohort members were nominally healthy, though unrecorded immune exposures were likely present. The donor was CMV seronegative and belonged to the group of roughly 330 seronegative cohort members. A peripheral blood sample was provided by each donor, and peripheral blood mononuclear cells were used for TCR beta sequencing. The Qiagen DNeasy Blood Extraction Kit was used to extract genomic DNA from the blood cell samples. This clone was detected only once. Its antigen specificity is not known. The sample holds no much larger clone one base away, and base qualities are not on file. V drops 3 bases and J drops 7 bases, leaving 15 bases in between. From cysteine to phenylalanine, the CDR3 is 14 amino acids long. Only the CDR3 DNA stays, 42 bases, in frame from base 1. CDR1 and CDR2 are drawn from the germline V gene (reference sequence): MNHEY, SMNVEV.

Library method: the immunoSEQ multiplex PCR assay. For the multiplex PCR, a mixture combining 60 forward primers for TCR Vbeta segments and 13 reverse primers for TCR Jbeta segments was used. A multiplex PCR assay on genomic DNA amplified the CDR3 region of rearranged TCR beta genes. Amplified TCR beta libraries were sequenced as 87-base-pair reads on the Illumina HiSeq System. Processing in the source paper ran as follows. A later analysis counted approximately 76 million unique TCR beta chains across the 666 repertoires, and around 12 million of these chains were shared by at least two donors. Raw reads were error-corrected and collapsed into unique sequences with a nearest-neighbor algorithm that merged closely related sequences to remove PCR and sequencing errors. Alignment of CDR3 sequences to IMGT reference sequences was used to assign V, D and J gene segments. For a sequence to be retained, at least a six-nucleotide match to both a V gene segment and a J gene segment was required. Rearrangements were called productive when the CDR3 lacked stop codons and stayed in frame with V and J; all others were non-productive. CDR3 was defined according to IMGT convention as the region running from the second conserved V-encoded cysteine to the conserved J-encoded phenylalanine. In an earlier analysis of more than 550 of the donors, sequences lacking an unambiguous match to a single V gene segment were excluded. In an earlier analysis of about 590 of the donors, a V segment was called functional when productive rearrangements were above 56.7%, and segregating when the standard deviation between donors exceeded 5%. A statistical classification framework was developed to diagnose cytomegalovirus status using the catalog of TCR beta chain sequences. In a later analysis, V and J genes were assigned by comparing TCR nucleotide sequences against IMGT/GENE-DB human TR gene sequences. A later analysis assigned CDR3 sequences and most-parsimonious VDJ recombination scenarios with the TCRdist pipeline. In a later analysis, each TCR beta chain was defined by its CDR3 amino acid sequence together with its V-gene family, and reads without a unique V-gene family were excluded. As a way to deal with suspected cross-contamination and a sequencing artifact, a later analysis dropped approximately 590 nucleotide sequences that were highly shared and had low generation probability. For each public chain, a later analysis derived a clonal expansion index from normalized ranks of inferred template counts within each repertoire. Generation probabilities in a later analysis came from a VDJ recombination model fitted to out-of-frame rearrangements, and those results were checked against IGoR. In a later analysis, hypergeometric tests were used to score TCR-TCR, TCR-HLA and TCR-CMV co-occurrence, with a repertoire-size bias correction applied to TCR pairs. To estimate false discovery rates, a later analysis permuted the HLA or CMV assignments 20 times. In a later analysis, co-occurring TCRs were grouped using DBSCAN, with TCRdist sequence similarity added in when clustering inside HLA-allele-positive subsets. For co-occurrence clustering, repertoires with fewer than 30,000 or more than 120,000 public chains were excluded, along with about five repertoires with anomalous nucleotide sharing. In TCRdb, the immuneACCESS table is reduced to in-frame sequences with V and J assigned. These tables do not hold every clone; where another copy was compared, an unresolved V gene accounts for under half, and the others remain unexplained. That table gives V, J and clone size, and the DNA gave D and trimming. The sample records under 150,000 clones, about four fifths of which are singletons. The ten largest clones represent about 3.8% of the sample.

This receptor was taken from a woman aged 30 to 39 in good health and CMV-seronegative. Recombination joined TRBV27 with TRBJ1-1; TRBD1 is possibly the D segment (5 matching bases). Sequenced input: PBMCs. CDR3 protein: CASSFWGRVGEAFF. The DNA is TGTGCCAGCAGTTTTTGGGGCAGGGTAGGTGAAGCTTTCTTT.